The TCR beta chain described here comes from a study of blood T cell repertoires in COVID-19. V was clipped by 6 bases and J by 8 bases; unmatched bases: 12. CDR3 length: 15 amino acids. Germline lookup yields CDR1 MNHEY and CDR2 SVGAGI. Cohorts were based on clinical histories the participants reported. A PCR-confirmed or clinician-diagnosed COVID-19 case had contacted exposed participants within 2 weeks of entry. The protocol was immunoSEQ multiplex PCR, while the TCRdb copy is restricted to in-frame clones and leaves out a portion. This sample has fewer than 250,000 clones; 83% occur once, and the top ten carry approximately 4%.

The receptor's source is a woman aged 40 to 55 who had been exposed to COVID-19. The sequenced sample was PBMCs or T cells enriched from blood (not recorded which). V usage is TRBV6-5 and J usage is TRBJ1-2; 10 nucleotides line up with TRBD1. The CDR3 reads CASRSPGQGKGGYTF. DNA for the CDR3: TGTGCCAGCAGATCCCCGGGACAGGGGAAAGGGGGCTACACCTTC.